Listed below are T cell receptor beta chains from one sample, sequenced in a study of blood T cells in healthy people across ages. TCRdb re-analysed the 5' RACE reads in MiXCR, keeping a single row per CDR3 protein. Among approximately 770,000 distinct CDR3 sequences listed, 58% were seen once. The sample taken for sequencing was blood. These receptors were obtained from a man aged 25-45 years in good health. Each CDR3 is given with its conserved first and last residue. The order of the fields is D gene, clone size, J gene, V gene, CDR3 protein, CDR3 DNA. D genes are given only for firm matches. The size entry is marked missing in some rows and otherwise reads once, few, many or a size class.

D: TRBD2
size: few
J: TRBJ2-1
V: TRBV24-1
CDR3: CATSVAGRGIYNEQFF
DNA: TGTGCCACCAGTGTGGCAGGGAGGGGAATCTACAATGAGCAGTTCTTC

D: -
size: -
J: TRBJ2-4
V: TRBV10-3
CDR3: CAISELGLNIQYF
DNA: TGTGCCATCAGCGAATTAGGGCTAAACATTCAGTACTTC

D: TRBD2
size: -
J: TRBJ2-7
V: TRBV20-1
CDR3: CSASPLAGTSYEQYF
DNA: TGCAGTGCTAGCCCACTAGCGGGAACAAGTTACGAGCAGTACTTC

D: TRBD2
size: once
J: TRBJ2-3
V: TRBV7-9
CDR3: CASSPPTSGRKDTQYF
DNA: TGTGCCAGCAGCCCCCCGACTAGCGGGAGGAAGGATACGCAGTATTTT

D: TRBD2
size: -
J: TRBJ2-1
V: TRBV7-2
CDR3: CASSPGGRFDEQFF
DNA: TGTGCCAGCAGCCCGGGAGGAAGGTTCGATGAGCAGTTCTTC

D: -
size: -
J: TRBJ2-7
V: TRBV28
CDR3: CASLRDSGSYEQYF
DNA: TGTGCCAGCTTAAGAGATAGCGGCTCCTACGAGCAGTACTTC

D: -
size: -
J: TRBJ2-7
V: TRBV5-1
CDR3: CASREKSYEQYF
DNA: TGCGCCAGCAGGGAAAAAAGCTACGAGCAGTACTTC

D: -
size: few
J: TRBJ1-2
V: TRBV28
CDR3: CASSLSDPYGYTF
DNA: TGTGCCAGCAGTTTATCTGATCCCTATGGCTACACCTTC

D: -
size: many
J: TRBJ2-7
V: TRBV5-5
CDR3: CASSRGTWNSYEQYF
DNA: TGTGCCAGCAGCCGCGGGACATGGAATTCCTACGAGCAGTACTTC

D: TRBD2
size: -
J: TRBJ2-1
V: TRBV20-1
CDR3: CSARQAGGTNEQFF
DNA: TGCAGTGCTAGACAGGCGGGGGGGACAAATGAGCAGTTCTTC

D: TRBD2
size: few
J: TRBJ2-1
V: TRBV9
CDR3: CASSYTSGVYNEQFF
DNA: TGTGCCAGCAGTTATACTAGCGGGGTGTACAATGAGCAGTTCTTC